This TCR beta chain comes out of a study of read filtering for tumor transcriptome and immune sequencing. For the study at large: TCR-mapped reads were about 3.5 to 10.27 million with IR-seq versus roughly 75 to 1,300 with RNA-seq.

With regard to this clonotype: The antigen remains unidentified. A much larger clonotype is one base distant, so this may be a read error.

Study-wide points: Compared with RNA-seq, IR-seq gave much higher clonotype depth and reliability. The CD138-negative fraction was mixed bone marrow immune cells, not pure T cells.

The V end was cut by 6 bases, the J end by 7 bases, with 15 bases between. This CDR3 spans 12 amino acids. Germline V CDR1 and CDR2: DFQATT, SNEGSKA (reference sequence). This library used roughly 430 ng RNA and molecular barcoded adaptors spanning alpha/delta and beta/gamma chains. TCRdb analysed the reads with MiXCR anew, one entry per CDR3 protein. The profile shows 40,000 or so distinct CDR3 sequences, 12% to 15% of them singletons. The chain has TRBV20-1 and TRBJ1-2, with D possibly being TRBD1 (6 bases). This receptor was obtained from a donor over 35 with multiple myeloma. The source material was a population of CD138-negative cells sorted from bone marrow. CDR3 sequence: CSATTGSCGYTF. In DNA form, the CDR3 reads TGCAGTGCCACGACAGGCAGCTGTGGCTACACCTTC.